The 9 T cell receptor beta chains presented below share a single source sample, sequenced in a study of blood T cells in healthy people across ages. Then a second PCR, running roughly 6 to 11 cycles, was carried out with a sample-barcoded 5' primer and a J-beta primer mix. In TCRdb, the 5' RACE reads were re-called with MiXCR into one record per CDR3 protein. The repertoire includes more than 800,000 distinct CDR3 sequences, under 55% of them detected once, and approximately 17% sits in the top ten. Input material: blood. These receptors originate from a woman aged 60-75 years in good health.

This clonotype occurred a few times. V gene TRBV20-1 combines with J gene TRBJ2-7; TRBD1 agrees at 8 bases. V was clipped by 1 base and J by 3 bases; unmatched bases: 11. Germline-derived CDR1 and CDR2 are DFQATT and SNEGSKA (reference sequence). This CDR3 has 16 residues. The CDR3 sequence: CSARGSGQGSYYEQYF. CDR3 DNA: TGCAGTGCTAGAGGGAGCGGACAGGGAAGTTACTACGAGCAGTACTTC.

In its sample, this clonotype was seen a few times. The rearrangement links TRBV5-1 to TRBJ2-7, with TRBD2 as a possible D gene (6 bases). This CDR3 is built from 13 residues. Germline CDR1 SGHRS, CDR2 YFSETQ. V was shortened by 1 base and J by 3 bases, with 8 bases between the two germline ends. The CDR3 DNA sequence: TGCGCCAGCAGCTTGACTAGCTACTACGAGCAGTACTTC. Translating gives CASSLTSYYEQYF. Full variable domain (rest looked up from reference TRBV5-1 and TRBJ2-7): KAGVTQTPRYLIKTRGQQVTLSCSPISGHRSVSWYQQTPGQGLQFLFEYFSETQRNKGNFPGRFSGRQFSNSRSEMNVSTLELGDSALYLCASSLTSYYEQYFGPGTRLTVT.

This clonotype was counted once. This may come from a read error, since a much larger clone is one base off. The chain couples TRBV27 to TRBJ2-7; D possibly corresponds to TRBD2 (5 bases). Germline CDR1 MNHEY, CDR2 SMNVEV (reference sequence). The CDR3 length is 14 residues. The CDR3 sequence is CAGSFREGPYEQYF. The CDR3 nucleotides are TGTGCCGGCAGTTTTCGAGAGGGCCCCTACGAGCAGTACTTC.

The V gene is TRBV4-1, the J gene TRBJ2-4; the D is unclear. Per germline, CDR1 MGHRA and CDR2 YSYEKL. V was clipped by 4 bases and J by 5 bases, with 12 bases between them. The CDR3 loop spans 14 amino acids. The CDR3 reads CASSLSERENIQYF. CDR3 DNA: TGCGCCAGCAGCCTCTCAGAGAGAGAAAACATTCAGTACTTC.

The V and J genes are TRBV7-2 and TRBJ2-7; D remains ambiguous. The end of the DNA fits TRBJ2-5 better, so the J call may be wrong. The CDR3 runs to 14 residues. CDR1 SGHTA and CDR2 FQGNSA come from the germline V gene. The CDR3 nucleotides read TGTGCCAGCAGCTCCCGGGTAAACCAAGAGACCCAGTACTTC. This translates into CASSSRVNQETQYF.

The CDR3 here is CASSLAGRETTDTQYF. CDR3 bases: TGTGCCAGCAGCTTGGCCGGGAGGGAGACGACAGATACGCAGTATTTT. The genes are TRBV5-5 and TRBJ2-3; TRBD2 aligns across 8 bases. Germline CDR1 is SGHKS and CDR2 is YYEKEE (reference sequence). Unmatched junction bases numbered 6, after V lost 0 bases and J lost 3 bases. The CDR3 covers 16 residues.

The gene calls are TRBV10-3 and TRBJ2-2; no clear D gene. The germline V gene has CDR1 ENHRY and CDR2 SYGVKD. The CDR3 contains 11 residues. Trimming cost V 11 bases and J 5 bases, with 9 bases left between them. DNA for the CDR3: TGTGCCCCCTGGTGGACCGGGGAGCTGTTTTTT. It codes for CAPWWTGELFF.

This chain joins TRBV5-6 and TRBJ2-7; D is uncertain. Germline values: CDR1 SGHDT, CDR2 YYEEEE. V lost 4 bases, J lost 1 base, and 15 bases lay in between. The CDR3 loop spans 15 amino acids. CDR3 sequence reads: CASSRGPGLSYEQYF. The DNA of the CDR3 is TGTGCCAGCAGCCGAGGACCAGGATTATCCTACGAGCAGTACTTC.

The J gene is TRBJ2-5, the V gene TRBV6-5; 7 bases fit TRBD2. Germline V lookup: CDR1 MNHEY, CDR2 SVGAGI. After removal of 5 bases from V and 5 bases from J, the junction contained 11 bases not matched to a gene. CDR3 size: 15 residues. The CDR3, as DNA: TGTGCCAGCAGTGGAGCGGGAAGGCTTGGGGAGACCCAGTACTTC. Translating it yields CASSGAGRLGETQYF.